This TCR beta chain was captured by sequencing in a study of cytotoxic CD8 clonotypes in ibrutinib-treated CLL. In the study overall: Investigators reported some 24 partial and 2 complete responses; after median 68 months, approximately 15 patients remained remitted and about 12 progressed. The sample average was about 270,000 productive templates and tens of thousands of productive rearrangements.

Details on this clone: What it recognizes is unknown.

The protocol was immunoSEQ multiplex PCR, while the TCRdb copy is restricted to in-frame clones and leaves out a portion. This sample carries 300,000 to 350,000 clones, about 80% of them seen once, and the ten largest clones take approximately 7%. Regarding the study as a whole: Public clonotypes, an uncommon group, contracted or remained stable on treatment.

From cryopreserved PBMCs came roughly 1.8 micrograms of genomic DNA used for TCR beta libraries. Germline-derived CDR1 and CDR2 are SGHTA and FQGNSA. V was pared by 5 bases and J by 4 bases, with 12 bases between. CDR3 length equals 14 residues. The chain combines TRBV7-2 with TRBJ2-1; no reliable D call. The source of this sequence is a human donor with chronic lymphocytic leukemia. This material consisted of PBMCs, taken before ibrutinib treatment. The CDR3 here is CASSQANPYNEQFF. The CDR3 DNA reads as TGTGCCAGCAGCCAGGCCAACCCGTACAATGAGCAGTTCTTC.